Following are 10 T cell receptor beta chains from one sample sequenced in a study of neurological immune-mediated disorders. Specified time point: longitudinal time-point 2. TCRdb re-derived calls from the 5' RACE reads in MiXCR, one entry per CDR3 protein. This repertoire shows roughly 49,000 distinct CDR3 sequences, around 14% found once; its top ten account for 3.5% to 5%. What was sequenced was PBMCs. These receptors came from a male donor with HTLV-1-associated myelopathy (HAM/TSP).

This clonotype was counted ten times or more. The chain recombines TRBV6-2 or TRBV6-3 with TRBJ2-1, with D perhaps being TRBD1 or TRBD2 (5 bases each). CDR3 length equals 14 residues. CDR1 is MNHEY and CDR2 is SVGEGT in the germline V gene. V was cut by 5 bases and J by 6 bases, with 14 bases left in between. CDR3 loop: CASSRDGMSNEQFF. As DNA, the CDR3 is TGTGCCAGCAGTCGGGACGGAATGAGCAATGAGCAGTTCTTC.

The chain is built from TRBV5-4 and TRBJ2-4; D call uncertain. The CDR3 length is 14 residues. Trimming shortened V by 0 bases and J by 1 base, and 5 bases separated the two germline ends. Germline V gene lookup returns CDR1 SGHNT and CDR2 YYREEE (reference sequence). Here the CDR3 reads CASSLVGAKNIQYF. CDR3 sequence (DNA): TGTGCCAGCAGCTTGGTCGGGGCCAAAAACATTCAGTACTTC.

This clonotype occurred many times. The V and J genes are TRBV5-1 and TRBJ2-1, with a possible D match to TRBD1 (6 bases). V gave up 0 bases and J gave up 8 bases, with 12 bases separating them. CDR3 size: 14 residues. CDR1 is SGHRS and CDR2 is YFSETQ in the germline V gene. CDR3 loop: CASSLVSQGDEQFF. CDR3 nucleotide sequence: TGCGCCAGCAGCTTGGTCTCACAGGGCGATGAGCAGTTCTTC.

This clonotype came up many times. The rearrangement joins TRBV29-1 to TRBJ2-7; possible D gene TRBD2, 5 bases. Germline V gene data show CDR1 as SQVTM and CDR2 as ANQGSEA. There are 14 residues in the CDR3. V dropped 1 base and J dropped 1 base, with 11 bases sitting between them. In nucleotides, the CDR3 is TGCAGCGTTGAAGGAGGGCAGGATTCCTACGAGCAGTACTTC. It specifies CSVEGGQDSYEQYF.

This clonotype was seen repeatedly, ten times or more. V is TRBV20-1 and J is TRBJ2-3; 9 nucleotides agree with TRBD2. This CDR3 is built from 15 residues. CDR1 DFQATT and CDR2 SNEGSKA come from the germline V gene (reference sequence). Unmatched junction bases numbered 6, after V lost 3 bases and J lost 2 bases. The CDR3 loop is CSASPLAGNTDTQYF. CDR3 nucleotide sequence: TGCAGTGCTAGCCCCCTAGCGGGGAACACAGATACGCAGTATTTT.

The sample holds many counts of this clonotype. The chain employs TRBV7-2 and TRBJ2-1; 12 bases agree with TRBD2. Trimming cost V 6 bases and J 2 bases; bases outside gene matches: 5. The CDR3 contains 16 residues. Germline lookup yields CDR1 SGHTA and CDR2 FQGNSA. CDR3 residues: CASRPPSGGAYNEQFF. As DNA, the CDR3 is TGTGCCAGCAGACCGCCTAGCGGGGGGGCCTACAATGAGCAGTTCTTC.

This clonotype was found many times. The chain joins TRBV14 to TRBJ2-5; 12 bases align to TRBD2. V shed 0 bases and J 0 bases; nucleotides not matched to a gene: 11. Germline-derived CDR1 and CDR2 are SGHDN and FVKESK. The CDR3 contains 20 residues. The CDR3 nucleotides are TGTGCCAGCAGCCAAGATCGATATAACCTAGCGGGGGGGTACCAAGAGACCCAGTACTTC. As protein: CASSQDRYNLAGGYQETQYF.

The sample holds many counts of this clonotype. The CDR3 nucleotides are TGCGCCAGCAGTTTCCGGACTAGCAGGTTTCTAGATACGCAGTATTTT. It yields the protein CASSFRTSRFLDTQYF. The rearrangement links TRBV5-1 to TRBJ2-3, with 8 bases aligning to TRBD2. The germline gives CDR1 SGHRS, CDR2 YFSETQ. With 5 bases clipped from V and 5 bases from J, the junction kept 13 bases outside the gene matches. The CDR3 covers 16 residues.

This clonotype was observed at least ten times. The genes are TRBV12-3 or TRBV12-4 and TRBJ2-5; tentatively, D is TRBD1 (5 bases). This CDR3 spans 16 amino acids. Trimming took 1 base from V and 0 from J, leaving 12 bases between them. The CDR3 loop reads CASSLGRGTHQETQYF. The DNA for the CDR3 is TGTGCCAGCAGTTTAGGTAGGGGCACCCACCAAGAGACCCAGTACTTC.

The chain couples TRBV7-8 to TRBJ1-6; 7 bases fit TRBD1. The CDR3 is 14 residues long. Per the germline V gene, CDR1 is SGHVS and CDR2 is FQNEAQ. J was trimmed by 9 bases and V by 3 bases; bases with no gene match: 5. The CDR3 loop is CASSLGTDPSPLHF. The DNA for the CDR3 is TGTGCCAGCAGCTTGGGGACAGACCCTTCACCCCTCCACTTT.